Below, one T cell receptor (beta chain) is given with its context. The target antigen is unknown. The CDR3 regions of TCR beta were amplified from RNA transcripts. A first-round RT-PCR of the TCR CDR3 used the HTBI primer set. TCRdb reanalysed the multiplex PCR reads using MiXCR and keeps one entry per CDR3 protein. Of about 50,000 distinct CDR3 sequences listed, 45% to 50% were seen once; the top ten hold about 30%. This specimen belongs to a study of T cells in Graves' hyperthyroidism and ophthalmopathy. Study results and limitations: Blood also contained most expanded thyroid clonotypes above 0.001.

Stable hyperthyroidism: no ophthalmopathy progression over 18 months of follow-up. The study based diagnoses on clinical symptoms, serum thyroxine and TRAb, thyroid ultrasound and orbital computed tomography. J was trimmed by 2 bases and V by 4 bases; bases with no gene match: 4. Germline assignment: CDR1 SGHNT and CDR2 YYREEE (reference sequence). The CDR3 contains 16 residues. Material for sequencing was peripheral blood or thyroid tissue (not recorded which). The rearrangement joins TRBV5-4 to TRBJ2-6, with 9 bases lining up with TRBD1. The sequence derives from a woman aged 50 to 65 with Graves' hyperthyroidism. The CDR3 nucleotides read TGTGCCAGCAGCAGACAGGGGGGGACTGGGGCCAACGTCCTGACTTTC. Residues: CASSRQGGTGANVLTF.